A selection of T cell receptor beta chains follows, all from one sample in a study of early T cells in non-severe SARS-CoV-2 infection. TCRdb used MiXCR to reprocess the 5' RACE reads, holding one entry per CDR3 protein. The sample shows around 35,000 distinct CDR3 sequences, 5.7% of them seen only once. The specimen was whole blood. The receptors derive from an adult who was a healthcare worker with PCR-confirmed SARS-CoV-2 infection or an uninfected control (not recorded which). The CDR3 runs from the conserved cysteine through the conserved F or W. Fields, in order: V gene, clone size, CDR3 length, J gene, D gene, CDR3 protein, CDR3 DNA. The D gene is left open where the match is weak. The size field is filled for only some rows; it gives once, few, many or a size class.

TRBV12-3/TRBV12-4,many,15,TRBJ2-7,-,CASSLVIASHGEQYF,TGTGCCAGCAGTTTAGTAATCGCTAGTCACGGCGAGCAGTACTTC
TRBV28,many,15,TRBJ2-6,-,CASSLRVSGANVLTF,TGTGCCAGCAGTTTGAGGGTCTCTGGGGCCAACGTCCTGACTTTC
TRBV12-3/TRBV12-4,many,13,TRBJ1-5,-,CASRGTDNQPQHF,TGTGCCAGCAGAGGGACGGATAATCAGCCCCAGCATTTT
TRBV7-9,few,13,TRBJ2-7,-,CASSPPGPYEQYF,TGTGCCAGCAGCCCCCCTGGGCCCTACGAGCAGTACTTC
TRBV7-2,many,15,TRBJ2-7,-,CASSLATGSSYEQYF,TGTGCCAGCAGCTTAGCCACAGGGAGCTCCTACGAGCAGTACTTC
TRBV7-9,many,14,TRBJ2-3,-,CASSYLGGGDTQYF,TGTGCCAGCAGCTACCTCGGGGGCGGAGATACGCAGTATTTT
TRBV6-5,many,13,TRBJ2-1,-,CASSSQGTDEQFF,TGTGCCAGCAGTTCTCAGGGGACGGATGAGCAGTTCTTC
TRBV7-2,many,15,TRBJ2-7,TRBD1,CASSIEPGQPYEQYF,TGTGCCAGCAGCATCGAACCGGGACAGCCCTACGAGCAGTACTTC
TRBV7-9,-,13,TRBJ1-2,-,CASSPGLNYGYTF,TGTGCCAGCAGTCCGGGACTTAACTATGGCTACACCTTC
TRBV27,few,15,TRBJ1-5,-,CASSLLAGINQPQHF,TGTGCCAGCAGTTTATTGGCCGGGATTAATCAGCCCCAGCATTTT
TRBV3-1,many,12,TRBJ2-3,-,CASSLNPDTQYF,TGTGCCAGCAGCCTAAACCCAGATACGCAGTATTTT
TRBV5-8,few,13,TRBJ2-1,-,CASSLLGRDEQFF,TGTGCCAGCAGCTTGCTGGGACGGGATGAGCAGTTCTTC
TRBV4-1,many,16,TRBJ2-2,TRBD1,CASSLRTGGVTGELFF,TGCGCCAGCAGCCTTCGGACAGGCGGCGTCACCGGGGAGCTGTTTTTT
TRBV7-9,many,16,TRBJ2-3,-,CASSFAYGGQTDTQYF,TGTGCCAGCAGCTTCGCCTATGGGGGGCAAACAGATACGCAGTATTTT
TRBV14,many,17,TRBJ2-1,TRBD2,CASSQEEGLAGANEQFF,TGTGCCAGCAGCCAAGAAGAAGGGCTAGCGGGAGCCAATGAGCAGTTCTTC
TRBV5-1,few,15,TRBJ1-4,TRBD1,CASSSLQGDLGKLFF,TGCGCCAGCAGCTCATTACAGGGGGACCTGGGAAAACTGTTTTTT
TRBV11-2,few,14,TRBJ1-1,-,CASSWRRANTEAFF,TGTGCCAGCAGCTGGCGCAGAGCGAACACTGAAGCTTTCTTT
TRBV11-2,-,16,TRBJ2-5,TRBD1,CASSFTTGTAQETQYF,TGTGCCAGCAGCTTCACAACAGGGACAGCACAAGAGACCCAGTACTTC
TRBV7-2,many,15,TRBJ2-3,TRBD2,CASSFSGRGTDTQYF,TGTGCCAGCAGCTTTTCCGGGAGGGGCACAGATACGCAGTATTTT
TRBV20-1,many,13,TRBJ1-2,-,CSAGTDPEYGYTF,TGCAGTGCTGGAACGGATCCGGAGTATGGCTACACCTTC
TRBV20-1,-,13,TRBJ1-5,-,CSARKGQNQPQHF,TGCAGTGCTAGAAAAGGACAGAATCAGCCCCAGCATTTT
TRBV28,-,11,TRBJ2-7,-,CASSSTYEQYF,TGTGCCAGCAGTTCCACCTACGAGCAGTACTTC
TRBV30,many,16,TRBJ2-1,-,CAWSVFGRFRYNEQFF,TGTGCCTGGAGTGTATTTGGACGGTTTAGGTACAATGAGCAGTTCTTC
TRBV28,-,16,TRBJ2-7,TRBD1,CASRLIGQGVKYEQYF,TGTGCCAGCAGACTCATTGGACAGGGGGTTAAGTACGAGCAGTACTTC
TRBV28,many,15,TRBJ1-3,-,CASSETANSGNTIYF,TGTGCCAGCAGCGAGACAGCAAACTCTGGAAACACCATATATTTT
TRBV3-1,many,17,TRBJ1-3,-,CASSRSNGPSSGNTIYF,TGTGCCAGCAGCCGCTCAAACGGCCCGAGCTCTGGAAACACCATATATTTT
TRBV7-9,few,16,TRBJ2-2,-,CASSGGPLKGTGELFF,TGTGCCAGCAGCGGGGGACCTCTAAAGGGCACCGGGGAGCTGTTTTTT
TRBV24-1,few,15,TRBJ2-3,-,CATSDPTGTTDTQYF,TGTGCCACCAGTGATCCAACCGGGACCACAGATACGCAGTATTTT
TRBV5-1,-,15,TRBJ1-3,TRBD1,CASSSGTASGNTIYF,TGCGCCAGCAGCTCCGGGACAGCTTCTGGAAACACCATATATTTT
TRBV7-9,few,18,TRBJ2-1,-,CASSSNGGPMGAYNEQFF,TGTGCCAGCAGCTCCAACGGGGGCCCCATGGGGGCCTACAATGAGCAGTTCTTC
TRBV3-1,many,12,TRBJ2-5,-,CASSQAGETQYF,TGTGCCAGCAGCCAAGCTGGGGAGACCCAGTACTTC
TRBV12-3/TRBV12-4,many,14,TRBJ2-7,TRBD1,CASSSDRGLYEQYF,TGTGCCAGCAGTTCGGACAGGGGGCTCTACGAGCAGTACTTC
TRBV12-3/TRBV12-4,many,16,TRBJ1-2,TRBD1,CASSIDNGTGVYGYTF,TGTGCCAGCAGTATCGATAACGGGACAGGGGTCTATGGCTACACCTTC
TRBV19,few,17,TRBJ2-1,-,CASSIKEGSDPNNEQFF,TGTGCCAGTAGTATAAAGGAGGGTAGCGATCCAAACAATGAGCAGTTCTTC
TRBV7-8,many,14,TRBJ2-5,-,CASSSSYTQETQYF,TGTGCCAGCAGCTCATCATACACCCAAGAGACCCAGTACTTC
TRBV20-1,many,16,TRBJ2-3,TRBD2,CSAALLAGGSTDTQYF,TGCAGTGCTGCCTTACTAGCGGGAGGGAGCACAGATACGCAGTATTTT
TRBV12-3/TRBV12-4,few,16,TRBJ2-2,-,CASSFNPSTNTGELFF,TGTGCCAGCAGTTTCAACCCTTCAACTAACACCGGGGAGCTGTTTTTT